This T cell receptor (beta chain) was recorded in a study of shared clonotypes between healthy human individuals. Study context: The donors, a couple of women and three men, were aged 18 to 49.

Genomic DNA from each subset was divided evenly over several immunoSEQ plates. The protocol was immunoSEQ multiplex PCR, while the TCRdb copy is restricted to in-frame clones and leaves out a portion. The sample includes around 2.5 million clones, roughly 93% of them seen just once. Concerning this clone itself: The antigen is undetermined.

Per the germline V gene, CDR1 is SGHTA and CDR2 is FQGTGA. The CDR3 runs 13 residues. Trimming pared 4 bases from V and 5 bases from J, leaving 9 bases between. Study-wide results and caveats: Shared clonotypes: about 4.6% naive CD4, around 3.5% naive CD8, about 2.2% memory CD4, 0.4% memory CD8. The represented genetic and exposure-history diversity was limited by the small number of donors.

V and J are TRBV7-3 and TRBJ2-1; D ambiguous. This clonotype was sampled from a man between 18 and 29 years old in good health. Some clones in this sample may be carry-over from other donors' samples. The sequencing input was naive CD4+ T cells from PBMCs. Subset noted: CD45RA+ positively selected. In DNA form, the CDR3 reads TGTGCCAGCAGCTCGGCCGGTGACAATGAGCAGTTCTTC. It is translated as CASSSAGDNEQFF.